The clone carrying this T cell receptor (beta chain) came up many times. Its antigen is unidentified. The data were taken from a study of neurological immune-mediated disorders. The CDR3 runs 15 residues. J was trimmed by 7 bases and V by 7 bases; bases with no gene match: 11. Per germline, CDR1 MNHEY and CDR2 SVGAGI. 5'RACE employing 10-nucleotide random UMIs yielded the cDNA. TCRdb redid the calling of the 5' RACE reads with MiXCR, one entry per CDR3 protein. This sample has almost 85,000 distinct CDR3 sequences, with 2.5% to 3% found just once. Regarding the study as a whole: Phylogenetically, 18 of 34 multiple sclerosis patients' repertoires fell into one related-CDR3 cluster, a possible signature.

The sequence came from a woman aged 30 to 39 with multiple sclerosis. This sequence joins TRBV6-5 and TRBJ2-2; 8 nucleotides line up with TRBD2. Material for sequencing was PBMCs. The DNA of the CDR3 is TGTGCCAGCATTGCCACGGGAGGGCGGAGCGGGGAGCTGTTTTTT. It yields the protein CASIATGGRSGELFF.